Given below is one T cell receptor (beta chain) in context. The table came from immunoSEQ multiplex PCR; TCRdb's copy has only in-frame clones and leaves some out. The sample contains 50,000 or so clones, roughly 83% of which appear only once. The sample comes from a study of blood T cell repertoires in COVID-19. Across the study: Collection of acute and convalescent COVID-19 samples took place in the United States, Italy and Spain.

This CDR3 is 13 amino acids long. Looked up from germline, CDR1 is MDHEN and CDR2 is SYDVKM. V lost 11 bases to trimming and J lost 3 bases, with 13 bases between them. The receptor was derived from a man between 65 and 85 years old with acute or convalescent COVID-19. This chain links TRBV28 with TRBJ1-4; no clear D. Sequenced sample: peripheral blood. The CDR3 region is CAGQKRPNEKLFF. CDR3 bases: TGTGCCGGTCAGAAGCGGCCTAATGAAAAACTGTTTTTT.